Listed here are 16 T cell receptor beta chains from one sample, sequenced in a study of blood T cell repertoires in COVID-19. Sequenced by immunoSEQ multiplex PCR; TCRdb stores in-frame clones only, minus some. Of 120,000 or so clones listed, about 88% were seen once; the top ten hold 3.7%. Sequencing was done on a sample of peripheral blood. Receptors were obtained from a man in his forties or fifties with active COVID-19.

The CDR3 spells CATGATGLAGIETQYF. CDR3 bases: TGTGCCACCGGGGCAACGGGACTAGCGGGAATCGAGACCCAGTACTTC. The chain links TRBV2 to TRBJ2-5; 13 nucleotides align to TRBD2. Germline CDR1 and CDR2: SNHLY and FYNNEI. The CDR3 spans 16 residues. J was trimmed by 5 bases and V by 10 bases; bases with no gene match: 13.

The chain links TRBV5-4 to TRBJ2-5; tentative D call: TRBD2 (7 bases). Germline CDR1 and CDR2: SGHNT and YYREEE (reference sequence). V was trimmed by 2 bases and J by 5 bases, leaving 16 bases between them. The CDR3 runs to 15 residues. CDR3 residues: CASSLEGGVIETQYF. The DNA for the CDR3 is TGTGCCAGCAGCTTAGAGGGGGGGGTTATCGAGACCCAGTACTTC.

The rearrangement uses TRBV4-2 and TRBJ1-1, with 7 bases matching TRBD1. The CDR3 length is 15 residues. The J segment lost 2 bases and the V segment lost 3 bases, leaving 6 bases of the junction unmatched. Germline V gene sequence: CDR1 LGHNA, CDR2 YNFKEQ. CDR3 residues: CASSQLTGPNTEAFF. DNA of the CDR3: TGTGCCAGCAGCCAGCTGACAGGGCCCAACACTGAAGCTTTCTTT.

The chain links TRBV18 to TRBJ1-5, with TRBD1 matching over 9 bases. CDR1 KGHSH and CDR2 LQKENI come from the germline V gene. The CDR3 consists of 16 residues. With 3 bases clipped from V and 5 bases from J, the junction kept 8 bases outside the gene matches. DNA for the CDR3: TGTGCCAGCTCACCTTTAGGACAGGGGTCCGATCAGCCCCAGCATTTT. This sequence encodes CASSPLGQGSDQPQHF.

The chain has TRBV29-1 and TRBJ1-1, with D perhaps TRBD1 (5 bases). This CDR3 contains 15 residues. Germline CDR1 is SQVTM and CDR2 is ANQGSEA. The V and J ends lost 1 base and 3 bases respectively, with 15 bases between them. DNA of the CDR3: TGCAGCGTTGAAGGGACACAAAAAGGGGACACTGAAGCTTTCTTT. Protein: CSVEGTQKGDTEAFF.

The gene calls are TRBV12-1 and TRBJ2-3; the listed D gene, TRBD1, was not tested against the DNA. TRBV12-1 is a recognized pseudogene. CDR3 size: 16 residues. CDR3 DNA: TGTGCCAGCAGCTTTTGCCCGGGACAGGGGACAGATACGCAGTATTTT. Translated: CASSFCPGQGTDTQYF.

This chain connects TRBV10-2 to TRBJ2-2; maybe TRBD2 (7 bases). V gave up 7 bases and J gave up 0 bases, with 9 bases separating them. This CDR3 comprises 14 residues. Germline V gives CDR1 WSHSY, CDR2 SAAADI. In DNA form, the CDR3 reads TGCGCCAGCAAGCGGGACACGAACACCGGGGAGCTGTTTTTT. This translates into CASKRDTNTGELFF.

J is TRBJ2-4 and V is TRBV2, with TRBD2 as a possible D gene (6 bases). The CDR3 totals 15 residues. Trimming pared 8 bases from V and 1 base from J, leaving 15 bases between. The germline gives CDR1 SNHLY, CDR2 FYNNEI. The CDR3 sequence: CASGGPGRAKNIQYF. The DNA of the CDR3 is TGTGCCAGCGGCGGCCCAGGGAGGGCCAAAAACATTCAGTACTTC.

This clone was seen only once. V gene TRBV6-6 combines with J gene TRBJ1-5, with TRBD1 matching 11 bases. In germline, CDR1 is MNHNY, CDR2 SVGAGI (reference sequence). With 6 bases clipped from V and 9 bases from J, the junction kept 4 bases outside the gene matches. This CDR3 comprises 13 residues. The CDR3, as DNA: TGTGCCAGCAGGGGACAGGGGGGCCCGCCCCAGCATTTT. Translated: CASRGQGGPPQHF.

The chain joins TRBV6-5 to TRBJ1-1; D call uncertain. The CDR3 sequence is 14 residues long. Trimming removed 8 bases from V and 3 bases from J, with 16 bases in between. Germline V gene sequence: CDR1 MNHEY, CDR2 SVGAGI. The CDR3 region has the DNA TGTGCCAGCGCGGGGAGTGGGGTCTACACTGAAGCTTTCTTT. Translation: CASAGSGVYTEAFF.

This chain uses TRBV6-6 with TRBJ2-7, with D perhaps matching TRBD1 (6 bases). The CDR3 is 13 amino acids. V lost 8 bases, J lost 2 bases, and 13 bases lay in between. Looked up from germline, CDR1 is MNHNY and CDR2 is SVGAGI (reference sequence). The CDR3 DNA reads as TGTGCCAGCCGCCAGGACAGCGCCTACGAGCAGTACGTC. Encoded protein: CASRQDSAYEQYV.

This clone was detected only once. The chain uses TRBV25-1 and TRBJ1-5; TRBD1 might be the D (6 bases). Germline loops: CDR1 MGHDK, CDR2 SYGVNS. V lost 2 bases and J lost 4, with 6 bases in between. The CDR3 length is 13 residues. The CDR3 DNA reads as TGTGCCAGCAGTGAAACAGGGAATCAGCCCCAGCATTTT. It specifies CASSETGNQPQHF.

The chain couples TRBV5-1 to TRBJ2-5; 8 nucleotides align to TRBD1. The V and J ends lost 4 bases and 5 bases, in that order; junction bases with no gene match: 10. CDR1 is SGHRS and CDR2 is YFSETQ in the germline V gene. CDR3 length: 15 amino acids. Here the CDR3 reads CASSRSTGALETQYF. Written as DNA, the CDR3 is TGCGCCAGCAGCCGATCGACAGGGGCTCTGGAGACCCAGTACTTC.

The J gene is TRBJ1-1, the V gene TRBV7-9; no reliable D call. The CDR3 length is 11 residues. Trimming took off 5 bases at V and 7 bases at J, with 8 bases between the two ends. CDR1 SEHNR and CDR2 FQNEAQ come from the germline V gene (reference sequence). CDR3 residues: CASSPGVEAFF. The CDR3 coding sequence is TGTGCCAGCAGCCCGGGTGTTGAAGCTTTCTTT.

This chain joins TRBV28 and TRBJ2-2; 8 nucleotides match TRBD2. J lost 1 base, V lost 8 bases, and 12 bases had no gene match. The CDR3 loop spans 17 amino acids. Germline CDR1 MDHEN, CDR2 SYDVKM. This CDR3 is CASAYFGGTRNTGELFF. DNA for the CDR3: TGTGCCAGCGCCTACTTTGGGGGGACTAGGAACACCGGGGAGCTGTTTTTT.

CDR3 sequence: CASSQTSGRYNEQFF. The CDR3 DNA is TGTGCCAGCAGCCAGACTAGCGGAAGGTACAATGAGCAGTTCTTC. The rearrangement uses TRBV7-9 and TRBJ2-1; 9 positions agree with TRBD2. Germline CDR1 and CDR2: SEHNR and FQNEAQ (reference sequence). This CDR3 spans 15 amino acids. V shed 5 bases and J 4 bases; nucleotides not matched to a gene: 6.